This TCR beta chain was sequenced in a study of beta chain features in type 1 diabetes. The study's findings and limits: Insertion counts at VDJ junctions were lower in type 1 diabetes patients, who also showed more deletions there. There was a moderate but significant shortening of TCRB CDR3s in all four CD4+ subsets of Type 1 diabetes patients.

The isolated RNA, all of it, was reverse transcribed, so expressed TCRB transcripts were what got sequenced. TCRdb keeps only in-frame clones here, not all; method: immunoSEQ multiplex PCR. The repertoire holds over 300,000 clones, with around 8.5% as singletons. V was clipped by 6 bases and J by 2 bases, with 10 bases between them. The CDR3 totals 12 residues. The V gene's germline CDR1 is SQVTM and CDR2 ANQGSEA. Remarks on this clone: Its target is unknown.

Staining for CD45RO/CCR7/CD25/CD127/CD95/CD27 allowed sorting of CD4+ naive, central memory, regulatory and stem cell-like memory cells. Sorted populations all exceeded 98% purity. This sequence was found in a man under 40 with type 1 diabetes. This chain joins TRBV29-1 and TRBJ1-2; the D gene is possibly TRBD1 (5 bases). The sequenced sample was central memory CD4+ T cells from blood. For the CDR3, the DNA is TGCAGCGTGGGGACGGAAAACTATGGCTACACCTTC. This gives the protein CSVGTENYGYTF.